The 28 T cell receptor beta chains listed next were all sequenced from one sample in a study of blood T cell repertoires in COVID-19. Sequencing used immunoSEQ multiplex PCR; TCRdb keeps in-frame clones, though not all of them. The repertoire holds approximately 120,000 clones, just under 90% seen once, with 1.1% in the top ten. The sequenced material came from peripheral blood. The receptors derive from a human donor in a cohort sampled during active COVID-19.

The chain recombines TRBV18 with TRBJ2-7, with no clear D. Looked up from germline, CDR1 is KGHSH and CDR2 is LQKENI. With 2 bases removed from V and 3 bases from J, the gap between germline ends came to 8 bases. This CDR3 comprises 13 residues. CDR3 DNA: TGTGCCAGCTCACCAGAGATCTACTACGAGCAGTACTTC. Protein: CASSPEIYYEQYF.

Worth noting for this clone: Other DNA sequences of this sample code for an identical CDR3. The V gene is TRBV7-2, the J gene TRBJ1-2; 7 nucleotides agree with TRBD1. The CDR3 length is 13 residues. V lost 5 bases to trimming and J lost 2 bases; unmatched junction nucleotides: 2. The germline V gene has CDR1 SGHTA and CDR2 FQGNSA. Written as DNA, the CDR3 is TGTGCCAGCAGCCCGGACAGGAACTATGGCTACACCTTC. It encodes CASSPDRNYGYTF.

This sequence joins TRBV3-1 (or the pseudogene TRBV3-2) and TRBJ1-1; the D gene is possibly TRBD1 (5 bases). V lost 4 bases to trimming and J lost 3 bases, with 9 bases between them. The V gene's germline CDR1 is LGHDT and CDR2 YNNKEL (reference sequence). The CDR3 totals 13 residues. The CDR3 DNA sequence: TGTGCCAGCAGCCCCTCGGGGGACACTGAAGCTTTCTTT. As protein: CASSPSGDTEAFF.

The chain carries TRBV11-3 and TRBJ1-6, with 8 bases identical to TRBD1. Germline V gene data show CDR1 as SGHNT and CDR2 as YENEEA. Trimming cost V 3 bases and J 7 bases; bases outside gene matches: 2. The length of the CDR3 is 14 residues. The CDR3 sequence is CASSLGQVNSPLHF. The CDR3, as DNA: TGTGCCAGCAGCTTGGGACAGGTGAATTCACCCCTCCACTTT.

CDR3 protein: CASSQEYRDQYNEQFF. The DNA for the CDR3 is TGCGCCAGCAGCCAAGAGTATCGGGATCAGTACAATGAGCAGTTCTTC. V gene TRBV4-3 combines with J gene TRBJ2-1; D may be TRBD2 (5 bases). The V end lost 0 bases, the J end lost 4 bases, and 13 bases lay between the germline ends. The CDR3 runs 16 residues. The germline CDR1 and CDR2 sequences are LGHNA and YSLEER.

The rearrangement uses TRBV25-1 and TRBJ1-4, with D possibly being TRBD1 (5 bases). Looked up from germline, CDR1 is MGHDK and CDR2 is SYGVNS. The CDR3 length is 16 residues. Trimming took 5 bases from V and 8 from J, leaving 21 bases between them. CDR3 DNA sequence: TGTGCCAGCAGTCTCAATTCGCCAGGGAGGAGCGAAAAACTGTTTTTT. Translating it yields CASSLNSPGRSEKLFF.

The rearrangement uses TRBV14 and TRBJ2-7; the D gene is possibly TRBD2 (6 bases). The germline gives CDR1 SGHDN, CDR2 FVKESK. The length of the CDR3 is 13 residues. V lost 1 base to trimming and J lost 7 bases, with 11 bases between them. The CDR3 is CASSQGGVGEQYF. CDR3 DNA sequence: TGTGCCAGCAGCCAAGGCGGGGTAGGGGAGCAGTACTTC.

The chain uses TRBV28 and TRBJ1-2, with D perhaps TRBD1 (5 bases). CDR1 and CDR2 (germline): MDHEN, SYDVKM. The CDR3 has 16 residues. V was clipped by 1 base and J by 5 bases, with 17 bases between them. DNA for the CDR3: TGTGCCAGCAGTTTATCTACTCCCGGGGGAGGGTATGGCTACACCTTC. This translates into CASSLSTPGGGYGYTF.

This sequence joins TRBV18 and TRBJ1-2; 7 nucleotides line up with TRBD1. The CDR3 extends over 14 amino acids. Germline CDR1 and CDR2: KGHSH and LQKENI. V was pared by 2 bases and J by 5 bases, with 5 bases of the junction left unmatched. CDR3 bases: TGTGCCAGCTCACCAAGGGACAGCGATTATGGCTACACCTTC. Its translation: CASSPRDSDYGYTF.

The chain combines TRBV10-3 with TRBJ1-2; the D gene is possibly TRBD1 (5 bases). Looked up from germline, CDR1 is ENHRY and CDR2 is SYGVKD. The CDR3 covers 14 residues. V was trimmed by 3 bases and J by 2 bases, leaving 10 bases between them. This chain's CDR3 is CAISDGGLNYGYTF. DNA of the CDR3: TGTGCCATCAGTGACGGGGGTTTGAACTATGGCTACACCTTC.

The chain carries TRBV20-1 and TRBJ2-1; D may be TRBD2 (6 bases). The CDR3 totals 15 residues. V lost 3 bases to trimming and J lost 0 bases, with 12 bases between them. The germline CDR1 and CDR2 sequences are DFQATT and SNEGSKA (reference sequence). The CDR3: CSASSAGLSYNEQFF. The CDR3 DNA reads TGCAGTGCTAGTTCAGCGGGTCTCTCCTACAATGAGCAGTTCTTC.

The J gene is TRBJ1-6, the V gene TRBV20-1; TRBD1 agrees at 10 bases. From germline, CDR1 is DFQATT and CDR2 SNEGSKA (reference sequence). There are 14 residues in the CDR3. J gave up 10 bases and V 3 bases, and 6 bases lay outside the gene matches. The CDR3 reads CSASRTGGYSPLHF. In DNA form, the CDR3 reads TGCAGTGCTAGTAGGACAGGGGGGTACTCACCCCTCCACTTT.

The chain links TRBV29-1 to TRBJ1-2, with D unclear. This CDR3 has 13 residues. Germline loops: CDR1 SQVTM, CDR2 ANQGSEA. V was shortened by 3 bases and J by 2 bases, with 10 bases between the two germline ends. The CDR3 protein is CSVDLGGNYGYTF. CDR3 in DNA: TGCAGCGTTGATTTGGGAGGGAACTATGGCTACACCTTC.

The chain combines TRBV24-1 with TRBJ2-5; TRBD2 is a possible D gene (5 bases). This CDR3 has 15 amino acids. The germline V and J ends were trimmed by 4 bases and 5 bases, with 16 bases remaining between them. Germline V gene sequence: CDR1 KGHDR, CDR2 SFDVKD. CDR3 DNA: TGTGCCACCAGTGACCCCCGGACTCTGCCGGAGACCCAGTACTTC. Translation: CATSDPRTLPETQYF.

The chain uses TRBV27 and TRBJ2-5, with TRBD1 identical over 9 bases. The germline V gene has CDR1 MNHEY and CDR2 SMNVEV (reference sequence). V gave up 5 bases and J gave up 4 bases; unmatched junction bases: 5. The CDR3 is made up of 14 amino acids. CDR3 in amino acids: CASSATGGRETQYF. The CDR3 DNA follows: TGTGCCAGCAGTGCAACAGGGGGCCGAGAGACCCAGTACTTC.

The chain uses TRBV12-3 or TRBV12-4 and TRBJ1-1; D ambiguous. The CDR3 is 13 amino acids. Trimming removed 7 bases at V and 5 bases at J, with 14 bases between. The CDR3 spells CASTLIGKTEAFF. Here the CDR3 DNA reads TGTGCCAGCACCTTAATCGGGAAGACTGAAGCTTTCTTT.

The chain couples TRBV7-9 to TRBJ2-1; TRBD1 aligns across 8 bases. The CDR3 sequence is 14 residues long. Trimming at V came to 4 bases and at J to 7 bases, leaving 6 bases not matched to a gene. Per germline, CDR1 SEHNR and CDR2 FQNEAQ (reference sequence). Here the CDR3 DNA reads TGTGCCAGCAGCTCGGGACAGGAACGGAATGAGCAGTTCTTC. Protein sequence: CASSSGQERNEQFF.

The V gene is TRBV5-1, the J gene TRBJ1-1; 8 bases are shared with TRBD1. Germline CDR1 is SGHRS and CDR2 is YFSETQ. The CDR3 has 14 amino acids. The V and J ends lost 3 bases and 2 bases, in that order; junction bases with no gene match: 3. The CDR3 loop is CASSSGQGNTEAFF. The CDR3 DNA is TGCGCCAGCAGCTCCGGACAGGGAAACACTGAAGCTTTCTTT.

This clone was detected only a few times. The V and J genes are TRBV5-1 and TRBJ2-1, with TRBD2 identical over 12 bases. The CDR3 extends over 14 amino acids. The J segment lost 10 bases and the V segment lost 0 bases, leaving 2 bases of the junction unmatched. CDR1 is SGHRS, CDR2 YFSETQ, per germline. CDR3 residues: CASSLEGLAGEQFF. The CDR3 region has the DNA TGCGCCAGCAGCTTGGAGGGACTAGCGGGCGAGCAGTTCTTC.

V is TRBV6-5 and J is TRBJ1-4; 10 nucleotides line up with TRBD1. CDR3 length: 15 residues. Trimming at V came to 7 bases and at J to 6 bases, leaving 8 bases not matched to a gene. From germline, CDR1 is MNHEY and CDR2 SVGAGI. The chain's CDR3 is CASMGLGQGYEKLFF. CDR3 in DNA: TGTGCCAGCATGGGGTTGGGACAGGGGTATGAAAAACTGTTTTTT.

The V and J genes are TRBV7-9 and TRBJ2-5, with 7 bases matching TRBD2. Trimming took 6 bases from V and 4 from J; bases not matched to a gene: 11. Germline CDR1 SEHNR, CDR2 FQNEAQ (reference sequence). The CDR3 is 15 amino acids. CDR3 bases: TGTGCCAGCAGTCCCCGGACTAGTATGGGAGAGACCCAGTACTTC. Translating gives CASSPRTSMGETQYF. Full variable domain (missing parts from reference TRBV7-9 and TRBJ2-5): DTGVSQNPRHKITKRGQNVTFRCDPISEHNRLYWYRQTLGQGPEFLTYFQNEAQLEKSRLLSDRFSAERPKGSFSTLEIQRTEQGDSAMYLCASSPRTSMGETQYFGPGTRLLVL.

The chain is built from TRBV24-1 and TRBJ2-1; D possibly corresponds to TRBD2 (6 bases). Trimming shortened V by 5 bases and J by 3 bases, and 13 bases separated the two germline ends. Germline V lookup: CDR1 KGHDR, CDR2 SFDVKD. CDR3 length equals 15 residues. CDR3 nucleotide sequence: TGTGCCACCAGTGGCTTCGCGGGGAGCTACAATGAGCAGTTCTTC. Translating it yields CATSGFAGSYNEQFF.

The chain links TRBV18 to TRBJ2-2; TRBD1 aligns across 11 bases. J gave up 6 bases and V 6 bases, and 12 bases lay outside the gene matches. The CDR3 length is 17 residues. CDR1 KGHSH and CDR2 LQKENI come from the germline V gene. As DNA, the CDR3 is TGTGCCAGCTCCCAAACCACGGACAGGGGGCGCCCCGGGGAGCTGTTTTTT. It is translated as CASSQTTDRGRPGELFF. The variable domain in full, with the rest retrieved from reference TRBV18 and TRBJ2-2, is NAGVMQNPRHLVRRRGQEARLRCSPMKGHSHVYWYRQLPEEGLKFMVYLQKENIIDESGMPKERFSAEFPKEGPSILRIQQVVRGDSAAYFCASSQTTDRGRPGELFFGEGSRLTVL.

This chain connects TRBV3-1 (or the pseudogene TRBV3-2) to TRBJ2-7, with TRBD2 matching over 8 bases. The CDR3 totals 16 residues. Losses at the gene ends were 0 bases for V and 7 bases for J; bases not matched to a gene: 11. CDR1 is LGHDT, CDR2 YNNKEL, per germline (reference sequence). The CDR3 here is CASSQDGPAGVGEQYF. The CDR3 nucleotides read TGTGCCAGCAGCCAAGATGGCCCAGCGGGAGTGGGGGAGCAGTACTTC.

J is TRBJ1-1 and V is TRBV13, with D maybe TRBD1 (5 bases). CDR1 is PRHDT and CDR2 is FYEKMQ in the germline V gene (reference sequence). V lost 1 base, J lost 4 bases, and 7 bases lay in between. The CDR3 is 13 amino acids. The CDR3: CASSLAGGTEAFF. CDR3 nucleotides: TGTGCCAGCAGCTTAGCGGGGGGCACTGAAGCTTTCTTT.

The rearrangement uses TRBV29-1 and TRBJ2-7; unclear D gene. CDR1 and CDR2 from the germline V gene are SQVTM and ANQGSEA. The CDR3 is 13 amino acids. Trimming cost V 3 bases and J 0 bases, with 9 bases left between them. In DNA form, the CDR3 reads TGCAGCGTTGAGTCAGGCATCTCCTACGAGCAGTACTTC. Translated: CSVESGISYEQYF.

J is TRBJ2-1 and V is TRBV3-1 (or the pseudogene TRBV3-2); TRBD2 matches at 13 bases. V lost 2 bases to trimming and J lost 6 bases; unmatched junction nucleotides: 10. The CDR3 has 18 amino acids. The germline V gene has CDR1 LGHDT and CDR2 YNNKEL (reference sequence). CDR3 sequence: CASSQSVLAGGPINEQFF. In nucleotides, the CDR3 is TGTGCCAGCAGCCAATCTGTACTAGCGGGGGGGCCAATCAATGAGCAGTTCTTC.

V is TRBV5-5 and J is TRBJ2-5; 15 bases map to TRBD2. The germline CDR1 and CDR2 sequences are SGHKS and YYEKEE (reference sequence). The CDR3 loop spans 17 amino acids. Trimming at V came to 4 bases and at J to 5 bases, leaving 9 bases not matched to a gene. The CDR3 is CASSPGLAGGGGETQYF. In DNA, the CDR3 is TGTGCCAGCAGCCCCGGACTAGCGGGGGGGGGCGGGGAGACCCAGTACTTC.